The rows below give T cell receptor beta chains drawn from one sample of a study of type 1 regulatory T cells. Antigen specificity for these receptors is unknown. Each CDR3 protein gets one entry after TCRdb re-called the reads with MiXCR. The top ten hold roughly 8.3% of the sample, which has tens of thousands of distinct CDR3 sequences, around 20% seen once. Sequences were obtained from cultured type 1 regulatory T (Tr1) cells, either the whole culture or a sorted fraction (not recorded which). Receptors were obtained from a human donor in good health. The CDR3 runs from the conserved cysteine through the conserved F or W. D genes are given only for firm matches. Where a row states a size, it is once, few, many or the class of an expanded clone; other rows omit it.

V gene: TRBV20-1
clone size: -
CDR3 length: 14
D gene: TRBD1
J gene: TRBJ1-3
CDR3 protein: CSAQGDSSGNTIYF
CDR3 DNA: TGCAGTGCTCAAGGGGACAGCTCTGGAAACACCATATATTTT

V gene: TRBV5-4
clone size: few
CDR3 length: 14
D gene: -
J gene: TRBJ2-3
CDR3 protein: CASSLVGAGDTQYF
CDR3 DNA: TGTGCCAGCAGCTTGGTTGGGGCGGGAGATACGCAGTATTTT

V gene: TRBV30
clone size: few
CDR3 length: 15
D gene: -
J gene: TRBJ1-1
CDR3 protein: CAWSVMGRLNTEAFF
CDR3 DNA: TGTGCCTGGAGTGTAATGGGGAGATTGAACACTGAAGCTTTCTTT

V gene: TRBV29-1
clone size: -
CDR3 length: 14
D gene: -
J gene: TRBJ2-7
CDR3 protein: CSVEIGRLSGEQYF
CDR3 DNA: TGCAGCGTTGAAATCGGACGGCTCTCGGGCGAGCAGTACTTC

V gene: TRBV29-1
clone size: many
CDR3 length: 11
D gene: -
J gene: TRBJ1-2
CDR3 protein: CSVGENYGYTF
CDR3 DNA: TGCAGCGTTGGGGAGAACTATGGCTACACCTTC

V gene: TRBV7-3
clone size: many
CDR3 length: 13
D gene: -
J gene: TRBJ2-5
CDR3 protein: CASSPKLEGAQYF
CDR3 DNA: TGTGCCAGCAGCCCGAAGCTAGAAGGGGCCCAGTACTTC

V gene: TRBV14
clone size: few
CDR3 length: 15
D gene: -
J gene: TRBJ2-1
CDR3 protein: CASRPTGDYYNEQFF
CDR3 DNA: TGTGCCAGCAGACCGACAGGGGACTACTACAATGAGCAGTTCTTC

V gene: TRBV20-1
clone size: many
CDR3 length: 12
D gene: -
J gene: TRBJ2-7
CDR3 protein: CSAADFTYEQYF
CDR3 DNA: TGCAGTGCTGCTGACTTTACCTACGAGCAGTACTTC

V gene: TRBV30
clone size: -
CDR3 length: 16
D gene: -
J gene: TRBJ2-3
CDR3 protein: CAWSVGSAFDRDTQYF
CDR3 DNA: TGTGCCTGGAGTGTAGGGTCAGCATTTGATAGAGATACGCAGTATTTT

V gene: TRBV7-2
clone size: -
CDR3 length: 14
D gene: -
J gene: TRBJ1-2
CDR3 protein: CASSQVFSPYGYTF
CDR3 DNA: TGTGCCAGCAGCCAGGTTTTTTCACCGTATGGCTACACCTTC

V gene: TRBV5-1
clone size: -
CDR3 length: 13
D gene: -
J gene: TRBJ1-1
CDR3 protein: CASSFGTATEAFF
CDR3 DNA: TGCGCCAGCAGCTTTGGCACGGCAACTGAAGCTTTCTTT

V gene: TRBV12-3/TRBV12-4
clone size: -
CDR3 length: 15
D gene: TRBD1
J gene: TRBJ1-6
CDR3 protein: CASSPEGQAATPLHF
CDR3 DNA: TGTGCCAGCAGTCCCGAGGGACAGGCGGCGACACCCCTCCACTTT

V gene: TRBV5-1
clone size: -
CDR3 length: 16
D gene: -
J gene: TRBJ2-3
CDR3 protein: CASSSRTGFGTDTQYF
CDR3 DNA: TGCGCCAGCAGCTCCCGAACAGGGTTTGGCACAGATACGCAGTATTTT

V gene: TRBV5-4
clone size: few
CDR3 length: 14
D gene: TRBD1
J gene: TRBJ2-3
CDR3 protein: CASRLQGASDTQYF
CDR3 DNA: TGTGCCAGCAGACTACAGGGGGCATCAGATACGCAGTATTTT

V gene: TRBV12-3/TRBV12-4
clone size: many
CDR3 length: 14
D gene: -
J gene: TRBJ1-1
CDR3 protein: CASSGGARGTEAFF
CDR3 DNA: TGTGCCAGCAGTGGTGGAGCGAGGGGCACTGAAGCTTTCTTT

V gene: TRBV27
clone size: -
CDR3 length: 15
D gene: -
J gene: TRBJ2-7
CDR3 protein: CASSLPRPVSYEQYF
CDR3 DNA: TGTGCCAGCAGTTTACCCCGACCGGTCTCCTACGAGCAGTACTTC

V gene: TRBV4-2
clone size: -
CDR3 length: 14
D gene: -
J gene: TRBJ2-7
CDR3 protein: CASSLDPRAHEQYF
CDR3 DNA: TGTGCCAGCAGCCTAGACCCCCGAGCCCACGAGCAGTACTTC

V gene: TRBV7-8
clone size: few
CDR3 length: 14
D gene: TRBD1
J gene: TRBJ1-1
CDR3 protein: CASSETGLNTEAFF
CDR3 DNA: TGTGCCAGCAGCGAGACAGGGTTGAACACTGAAGCTTTCTTT

V gene: TRBV5-1
clone size: -
CDR3 length: 14
D gene: -
J gene: TRBJ2-7
CDR3 protein: CASSPFGAGHEQYF
CDR3 DNA: TGCGCCAGCAGTCCCTTCGGGGCCGGTCACGAGCAGTACTTC

V gene: TRBV9
clone size: few
CDR3 length: 16
D gene: -
J gene: TRBJ2-3
CDR3 protein: CASSVGSLISTDTQYF
CDR3 DNA: TGTGCCAGCAGCGTAGGGTCCCTTATTTCCACAGATACGCAGTATTTT

V gene: TRBV7-7
clone size: -
CDR3 length: 13
D gene: -
J gene: TRBJ2-2
CDR3 protein: CASSPRGFGELFF
CDR3 DNA: TGTGCTAGCAGCCCACGCGGTTTCGGGGAGCTGTTTTTT

V gene: TRBV27
clone size: few
CDR3 length: 13
D gene: -
J gene: TRBJ2-2
CDR3 protein: CASSRSGTGELFF
CDR3 DNA: TGTGCCAGCAGCCGAAGCGGCACCGGGGAGCTGTTTTTT

V gene: TRBV10-3
clone size: many
CDR3 length: 14
D gene: -
J gene: TRBJ1-6
CDR3 protein: CAMRPDRNNSPLHF
CDR3 DNA: TGTGCCATGCGACCCGACAGGAACAATTCACCCCTCCACTTT

V gene: TRBV5-4
clone size: many
CDR3 length: 14
D gene: TRBD2
J gene: TRBJ2-1
CDR3 protein: CAPSAGGTYNEQFF
CDR3 DNA: TGTGCCCCATCGGCGGGGGGTACCTACAATGAGCAGTTCTTC

V gene: TRBV29-1
clone size: -
CDR3 length: 14
D gene: -
J gene: TRBJ2-3
CDR3 protein: CSVEELADTDTQYF
CDR3 DNA: TGCAGCGTAGAGGAACTAGCCGACACAGATACGCAGTATTTT

V gene: TRBV7-2
clone size: -
CDR3 length: 14
D gene: -
J gene: TRBJ2-3
CDR3 protein: CASSMGVGADTQYF
CDR3 DNA: TGTGCCAGCAGCATGGGGGTTGGCGCAGATACGCAGTATTTT

V gene: TRBV12-3/TRBV12-4
clone size: few
CDR3 length: 15
D gene: -
J gene: TRBJ2-7
CDR3 protein: CASSFIRGASYEQYF
CDR3 DNA: TGTGCCAGCAGCTTTATACGGGGGGCGTCCTACGAGCAGTACTTC

V gene: TRBV5-1
clone size: few
CDR3 length: 12
D gene: -
J gene: TRBJ1-3
CDR3 protein: CASSLRPDTIYF
CDR3 DNA: TGCGCCAGCAGCTTGAGACCAGACACCATATATTTT

V gene: TRBV12-3/TRBV12-4
clone size: -
CDR3 length: 12
D gene: -
J gene: TRBJ1-2
CDR3 protein: CASSLVVGGYTF
CDR3 DNA: TGTGCCAGCAGTTTAGTTGTAGGGGGCTACACCTTC

V gene: TRBV18
clone size: many
CDR3 length: 12
D gene: -
J gene: TRBJ1-1
CDR3 protein: CASSNADTEAFF
CDR3 DNA: TGTGCCAGCTCTAATGCGGACACTGAAGCTTTCTTT

V gene: TRBV9
clone size: -
CDR3 length: 15
D gene: -
J gene: TRBJ1-1
CDR3 protein: CASSVGGDLNTEAFF
CDR3 DNA: TGTGCCAGCAGCGTAGGGGGAGACCTTAACACTGAAGCTTTCTTT

V gene: TRBV29-1
clone size: -
CDR3 length: 13
D gene: TRBD2
J gene: TRBJ2-4
CDR3 protein: CSAGTSGSGIQYF
CDR3 DNA: TGCAGCGCCGGGACTAGCGGGAGCGGCATTCAGTACTTC

V gene: TRBV7-2
clone size: many
CDR3 length: 15
D gene: TRBD2
J gene: TRBJ2-7
CDR3 protein: CASRPTSGGGYEQYF
CDR3 DNA: TGTGCCAGCAGGCCTACTAGCGGAGGGGGCTACGAGCAGTACTTC

V gene: TRBV7-2
clone size: -
CDR3 length: 13
D gene: TRBD2
J gene: TRBJ2-1
CDR3 protein: CASSVTSSDEQFF
CDR3 DNA: TGTGCCAGCAGCGTGACTAGCTCGGATGAGCAGTTCTTC

V gene: TRBV5-1
clone size: few
CDR3 length: 15
D gene: TRBD1
J gene: TRBJ1-5
CDR3 protein: CASSLRGDSTQPQHF
CDR3 DNA: TGCGCCAGCAGCCTCCGGGGGGACAGTACACAGCCCCAGCATTTT

V gene: TRBV6-1
clone size: many
CDR3 length: 18
D gene: -
J gene: TRBJ1-2
CDR3 protein: CASSVNNREKHLSYGYTF
CDR3 DNA: TGTGCCAGCAGTGTTAACAACAGAGAGAAACATCTCAGCTATGGCTACACCTTC

V gene: TRBV25-1
clone size: few
CDR3 length: 14
D gene: -
J gene: TRBJ2-2
CDR3 protein: CASSEARGNGELFF
CDR3 DNA: TGTGCCAGCAGTGAGGCTCGGGGCAACGGGGAGCTGTTTTTT

V gene: TRBV7-2
clone size: -
CDR3 length: 15
D gene: -
J gene: TRBJ2-7
CDR3 protein: CASSFMLAGAREQYF
CDR3 DNA: TGTGCCAGCAGCTTCATGTTGGCTGGAGCCCGCGAGCAGTACTTC

V gene: TRBV20-1
clone size: -
CDR3 length: 14
D gene: TRBD1
J gene: TRBJ2-7
CDR3 protein: CSARRPGQGYEQYF
CDR3 DNA: TGCAGTGCTAGACGTCCGGGACAGGGATACGAGCAGTACTTC

V gene: TRBV12-3/TRBV12-4
clone size: -
CDR3 length: 17
D gene: TRBD2
J gene: TRBJ2-7
CDR3 protein: CASSLVGTSGTFNEQCF
CDR3 DNA: TGTGCCAGCAGTTTAGTGGGAACTAGCGGTACCTTCAACGAGCAGTGCTTC

V gene: TRBV3-1
clone size: once
CDR3 length: 18
D gene: TRBD2
J gene: TRBJ2-7
CDR3 protein: CASSQGGSGGSSYYEQYF
CDR3 DNA: TGTGCCAGCAGCCAAGGTGGTAGCGGGGGAAGCTCCTACTACGAGCAGTACTTC

V gene: TRBV20-1
clone size: few
CDR3 length: 11
D gene: -
J gene: TRBJ1-1
CDR3 protein: CSATSWQKAFF
CDR3 DNA: TGCAGTGCTACGAGTTGGCAGAAAGCTTTCTTT

V gene: TRBV20-1
clone size: -
CDR3 length: 12
D gene: -
J gene: TRBJ2-2
CDR3 protein: CSARESYGELFF
CDR3 DNA: TGCAGTGCTAGGGAGTCTTACGGGGAGCTGTTTTTT